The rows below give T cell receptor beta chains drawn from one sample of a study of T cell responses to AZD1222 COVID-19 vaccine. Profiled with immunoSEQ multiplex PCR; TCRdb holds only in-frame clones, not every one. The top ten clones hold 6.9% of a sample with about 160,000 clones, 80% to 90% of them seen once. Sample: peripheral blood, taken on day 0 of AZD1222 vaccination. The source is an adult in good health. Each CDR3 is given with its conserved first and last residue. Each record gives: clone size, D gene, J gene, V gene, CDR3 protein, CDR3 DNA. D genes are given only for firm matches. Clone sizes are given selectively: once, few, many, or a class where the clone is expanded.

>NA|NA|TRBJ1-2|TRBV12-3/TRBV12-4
CASSFRPYGYTF
TGTGCCAGCAGTTTTAGGCCCTATGGCTACACCTTC
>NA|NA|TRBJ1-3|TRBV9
CASSVGAQSNSGNTIYF
TGTGCCAGCAGCGTGGGAGCCCAAAGCAACTCTGGAAACACCATATATTTT
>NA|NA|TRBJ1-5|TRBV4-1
CASSHHTDQPQHF
TGCGCCAGCAGCCATCACACGGATCAGCCCCAGCATTTT
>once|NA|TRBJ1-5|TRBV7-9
CASSLRGGSNQPQHF
TGTGCCAGCAGCTTGAGAGGAGGAAGCAATCAGCCCCAGCATTTT
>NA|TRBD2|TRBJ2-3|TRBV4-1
CASSRETTSGSTDTQYF
TGCGCCAGCAGCCGAGAAACGACTAGCGGGAGCACAGATACGCAGTATTTT
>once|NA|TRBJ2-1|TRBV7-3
CASSSGNEQFF
TGTGCCAGCTCTTCAGGCAATGAGCAGTTCTTC
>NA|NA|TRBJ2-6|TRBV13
CASSLSGANVLTF
TGTGCCAGCAGCTTATCTGGGGCCAACGTCCTGACTTTC
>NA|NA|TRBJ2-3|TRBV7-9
CASSLVSSGTDTQYF
TGTGCCAGCAGCTTAGTTTCTAGTGGGACAGATACGCAGTATTTT
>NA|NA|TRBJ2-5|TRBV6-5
CASSFGVETQYF
TGTGCCAGCAGTTTTGGGGTTGAGACCCAGTACTTC
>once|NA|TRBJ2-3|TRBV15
CATSREVYTQYF
TGTGCCACCAGCAGAGAGGTTTACACGCAGTATTTT
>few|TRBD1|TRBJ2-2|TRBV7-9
CASSSSDRAPGELFF
TGTGCCAGCAGCTCCTCCGACAGGGCCCCCGGGGAGCTGTTTTTT
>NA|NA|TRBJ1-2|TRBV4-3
CASSQDGGAGALNYGYTF
TGCGCCAGCAGCCAAGATGGGGGGGCCGGCGCGCTTAACTATGGCTACACCTTC
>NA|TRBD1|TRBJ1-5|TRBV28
CASRATTGINQPQHF
TGTGCCAGCAGAGCCACGACAGGGATCAATCAGCCCCAGCATTTT
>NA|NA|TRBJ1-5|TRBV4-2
CASSKGDFGTAGQPQHF
TGTGCCAGCAGCAAAGGGGATTTCGGGACGGCCGGTCAGCCCCAGCATTTT
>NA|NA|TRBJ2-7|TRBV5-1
CASSFERVTGEQYF
TGCGCCAGCAGCTTTGAGCGGGTGACGGGGGAGCAGTACTTC
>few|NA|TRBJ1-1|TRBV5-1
CASSFQDTATEAFF
TGCGCCAGCAGCTTCCAGGACACGGCCACTGAAGCTTTCTTT